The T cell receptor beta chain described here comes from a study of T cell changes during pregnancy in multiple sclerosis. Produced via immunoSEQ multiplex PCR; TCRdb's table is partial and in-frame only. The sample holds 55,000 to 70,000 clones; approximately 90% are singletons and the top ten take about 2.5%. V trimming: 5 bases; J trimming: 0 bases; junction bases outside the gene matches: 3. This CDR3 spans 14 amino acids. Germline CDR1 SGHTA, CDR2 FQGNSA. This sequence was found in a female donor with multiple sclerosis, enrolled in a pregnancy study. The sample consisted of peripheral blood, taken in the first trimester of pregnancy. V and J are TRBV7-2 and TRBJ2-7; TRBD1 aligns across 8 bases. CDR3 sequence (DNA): TGTGCCAGCAGCCGGGACAGGAGCTCCTACGAGCAGTACTTC. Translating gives CASSRDRSSYEQYF.